Following are 16 T cell receptor beta chains from one sample sequenced in a study of blood T cell repertoires in COVID-19. Only in-frame clones appear in the TCRdb table, and some are missing; sequencing was by immunoSEQ multiplex PCR. The sample has roughly 160,000 clones, 70% to 90% seen once. Input material: peripheral blood. The receptors were gathered from an elderly woman with COVID-19, enrolled during active disease.

The chain employs TRBV24-1 and TRBJ2-1; TRBD2 matches at 8 bases. This CDR3 is built from 14 residues. J lost 6 bases, V lost 5 bases, and 5 bases had no gene match. CDR1 and CDR2 (germline): KGHDR, SFDVKD. The CDR3 DNA reads as TGTGCCACCAGTGCAGCGGGAGCCCGCAATGAGCAGTTCTTC. This sequence encodes CATSAAGARNEQFF.

The chain uses TRBV5-4 and TRBJ2-5, with D unclear. Germline V gene data show CDR1 as SGHNT and CDR2 as YYREEE (reference sequence). This CDR3 is built from 14 residues. Trimming stripped 0 bases from V and 5 bases from J, with 11 bases between. The CDR3 region has the DNA TGTGCCAGCAGCTTGGAGATCCCCGGGGAGACCCAGTACTTC. It is translated as CASSLEIPGETQYF.

The chain is built from TRBV5-6 and TRBJ2-7; 9 nucleotides match TRBD1. Trimming at V came to 4 bases and at J to 6 bases, leaving 8 bases not matched to a gene. Germline-derived CDR1 and CDR2 are SGHDT and YYEEEE. There are 14 residues in the CDR3. The DNA of the CDR3 is TGTGCCAGCAGCCCGGGGACAGGGAGACTCGAGCAGTACTTC. Its protein product is CASSPGTGRLEQYF.

The rearrangement links TRBV2 to TRBJ1-1; a weak D match, TRBD1 (5 bases). Trimming stripped 7 bases from V and 4 bases from J, with 13 bases between. The CDR3 loop spans 13 amino acids. Germline CDR1 reads SNHLY; CDR2 reads FYNNEI. The DNA for the CDR3 is TGTGCCAGCAAGGTAGGGGTAGTCACTGAAGCTTTCTTT. Its protein is CASKVGVVTEAFF.

V usage is TRBV12-3 or TRBV12-4 and J usage is TRBJ2-3, with D maybe TRBD1 (6 bases). This CDR3 comprises 13 residues. The V and J ends lost 5 bases and 6 bases respectively, with 12 bases between them. The CDR3 nucleotides read TGTGCCAGCAGTACGCAGGGGTCTGATACGCAGTATTTT. Translation: CASSTQGSDTQYF.

The chain uses TRBV27 and TRBJ2-7; D perhaps matches TRBD1 (5 bases). CDR1 is MNHEY, CDR2 SMNVEV, per germline (reference sequence). The CDR3 is 13 residues long. The germline V and J ends were trimmed by 5 bases and 1 base, with 9 bases remaining between them. The CDR3: CASSGHLSYEQYF. The DNA of the CDR3 is TGTGCCAGCAGTGGACACCTATCCTACGAGCAGTACTTC.

The chain is built from TRBV5-5 and TRBJ1-2; perhaps TRBD1 as D (5 bases). The CDR3 is 16 residues long. Trimming shortened V by 4 bases and J by 4 bases, and 20 bases separated the two germline ends. CDR1 SGHKS and CDR2 YYEKEE come from the germline V gene (reference sequence). CDR3: CASSATGNRNGYGYTF. The CDR3 DNA is TGTGCCAGCAGCGCGACCGGTAACAGGAATGGCTATGGCTACACCTTC.

This clone occurred once. This rearrangement joins TRBV3-1 (or the pseudogene TRBV3-2) to TRBJ2-5; no clear D. CDR3 length: 13 residues. Germline lookup yields CDR1 LGHDT and CDR2 YNNKEL (reference sequence). V gave up 2 bases and J gave up 4 bases, with 8 bases separating them. The CDR3 reads CASSQTVLETQYF. The DNA of the CDR3 is TGTGCCAGCAGCCAAACAGTTTTAGAGACCCAGTACTTC.

This chain uses TRBV7-2 with TRBJ2-7; 11 nucleotides line up with TRBD2. Germline CDR1 SGHTA, CDR2 FQGNSA. This CDR3 contains 15 residues. Trimming cost V 4 bases and J 6 bases; bases outside gene matches: 8. The CDR3 DNA sequence: TGTGCCAGCAGCTCCTTTAGCGGGGGGGCTTCCGAGCAGTACTTC. Translating it yields CASSSFSGGASEQYF.

The chain links TRBV14 to TRBJ1-2, with D possibly TRBD1 on 5 matching bases. Germline loops: CDR1 SGHDN, CDR2 FVKESK. Trimming shortened V by 3 bases and J by 3 bases, and 11 bases separated the two germline ends. The CDR3 is 14 amino acids. The CDR3 DNA is TGTGCCAGCAGCCAGGCAGGGCCTCACTATGGCTACACCTTC. It codes for CASSQAGPHYGYTF. Based on the CDR3 plus reference TRBV14 and TRBJ1-2, the full variable domain is EAGVTQFPSHSVIEKGQTVTLRCDPISGHDNLYWYRRVMGKEIKFLLHFVKESKQDESGMPNNRFLAERTGGTYSTLKVQPAELEDSGVYFCASSQAGPHYGYTFGSGTRLTVV.

The V call is TRBV30, the J call TRBJ2-5, with D possibly TRBD2 on 6 matching bases. The V end was cut by 3 bases, the J end by 1 base, with 9 bases between. The CDR3 covers 13 residues. From germline, CDR1 is GTSNPN and CDR2 SVGIG (reference sequence). This chain's CDR3 is CAWSGGFQETQYF. The CDR3 bases are TGTGCCTGGAGCGGAGGGTTCCAAGAGACCCAGTACTTC.

The rearrangement uses TRBV30 and TRBJ1-4; 8 bases line up with TRBD1. Germline CDR1 and CDR2: GTSNPN and SVGIG (reference sequence). This CDR3 spans 13 amino acids. The trim removed 2 bases at V and 7 bases at J, leaving 3 bases unmatched. The DNA for the CDR3 is TGTGCCTGGAGTCAGGACAGGGTTGAAAAACTGTTTTTT. Encoded protein: CAWSQDRVEKLFF.

V gene TRBV25-1 combines with J gene TRBJ2-3; TRBD2 aligns across 9 bases. The CDR3 contains 18 residues. CDR1 MGHDK and CDR2 SYGVNS come from the germline V gene. With 1 base clipped from V and 0 bases from J, the junction kept 8 bases outside the gene matches. This chain's CDR3 is CASSEFRTSVASTDTQYF. CDR3 nucleotides: TGTGCCAGCAGTGAATTTAGGACTAGCGTCGCCAGCACAGATACGCAGTATTTT.

The J gene is TRBJ2-1, the V gene TRBV27; 8 nucleotides align to TRBD2. Germline trimming cut 5 bases from V and 3 bases from J; bases unmatched to any gene: 9. The CDR3 loop spans 16 amino acids. From germline, CDR1 is MNHEY and CDR2 SMNVEV (reference sequence). DNA for the CDR3: TGTGCCAGCAGTCCCACGACTAGCGAGGTCTACAATGAGCAGTTCTTC. Encoded protein: CASSPTTSEVYNEQFF.

The V call is TRBV29-1, the J call TRBJ2-5; D perhaps matches TRBD1 (6 bases). In germline, CDR1 is SQVTM, CDR2 ANQGSEA. CDR3 length: 12 amino acids. V lost 6 bases, J lost 5 bases, and 13 bases lay in between. CDR3 coding DNA: TGCAGCGTACTTACAGGGCCCGAGACCCAGTACTTC. It translates to CSVLTGPETQYF.

This chain connects TRBV18 to TRBJ2-5; 8 bases are a match to TRBD1. The CDR3 extends over 14 amino acids. Germline values: CDR1 KGHSH, CDR2 LQKENI. The ends lost 3 bases at V and 7 bases at J; junction bases unmatched: 7. Here the CDR3 reads CASSPLAGTGTQYF. CDR3 DNA sequence: TGTGCCAGCTCACCCCTAGCAGGGACAGGGACCCAGTACTTC.